This T cell receptor (beta chain) is drawn from a study of T-cell memory formation after mild COVID-19. General observations from the study: A balance of CD4 and CD8 characterized clones contracting day 15 to 85, whereas later expanders leaned CD4+. The study found contracting CD4+ clones mainly in CM and EM and contracting CD8+ clones in EMRA.

TCRdb re-called the 5' RACE reads through MiXCR, storing one row per CDR3 protein. Here the sample spans 70,000 to 100,000 distinct CDR3 sequences, roughly 16% being singletons. This clonotype has only a few counts. Its specificity is not known. Looked up from germline, CDR1 is SNHLY and CDR2 is FYNNEI. The J segment lost 1 base and the V segment lost 8 bases, leaving 12 bases of the junction unmatched. The CDR3 is made up of 17 amino acids. The sequencing sample was made of PBMCs or a T cell subset sorted from them (not recorded which). The TCR was taken from a man between 18 and 29 years old who had mild COVID-19 (a few samples of this study predate the infection). Cell type and time point are not known. The chain carries TRBV2 and TRBJ2-2; 8 bases line up with TRBD2. The CDR3, as DNA: TGTGCCAGCTCCCCCAGCGCAAGCGGGGGGAACACCGGGGAGCTGTTTTTT. The encoded protein is CASSPSASGGNTGELFF.